Below are 27 T cell receptor beta chains sequenced from a single sample in a study of blood T cell repertoires in COVID-19. TCRdb keeps only in-frame clones here, not all; method: immunoSEQ multiplex PCR. The data show 200,000 to 300,000 clones, 65% to 90% seen once. Sequencing was performed on peripheral blood. The source of these receptors is a man in his forties who had recovered from COVID-19.

J is TRBJ2-3 and V is TRBV19, with D maybe TRBD1 (6 bases). Trimming removed 6 bases from V and 0 bases from J, with 13 bases in between. This CDR3 is 15 amino acids long. Germline assignment: CDR1 LNHDA and CDR2 SQIVND (reference sequence). Here the CDR3 DNA reads TGTGCCAGTAGCCAAAGGGGGTGGAGCACAGATACGCAGTATTTT. Protein: CASSQRGWSTDTQYF.

In its sample, this clone was seen a few times. J is TRBJ2-5 and V is TRBV6-6; 7 positions match TRBD1. Germline CDR1 reads MNHNY; CDR2 reads SVGAGI (reference sequence). Germline trimming cut 5 bases from V and 0 bases from J; bases unmatched to any gene: 9. The CDR3 is 16 residues long. CDR3 sequence: CASSHYRGPYQETQYF. In DNA, the CDR3 is TGTGCCAGCAGTCACTACAGGGGACCGTACCAAGAGACCCAGTACTTC.

This chain connects TRBV6-5 to TRBJ1-2; perhaps TRBD1 as D (5 bases). Germline CDR1 reads MNHEY; CDR2 reads SVGAGI. V gave up 2 bases and J gave up 4 bases, with 17 bases separating them. CDR3 length: 16 amino acids. The CDR3 here is CASSYGVALGGYGYTF. The CDR3 DNA reads as TGTGCCAGCAGTTACGGGGTGGCCTTGGGGGGCTATGGCTACACCTTC.

The rearrangement joins TRBV6-5 to TRBJ1-2; 9 bases fit TRBD1. From germline, CDR1 is MNHEY and CDR2 SVGAGI. J was trimmed by 8 bases and V by 2 bases; bases with no gene match: 6. There are 14 residues in the CDR3. The CDR3 here is CASSYTQGAGGYTF. The CDR3 DNA is TGTGCCAGCAGTTACACACAGGGGGCTGGGGGCTACACCTTC.

The chain joins TRBV29-1 to TRBJ1-2, with a possible D match to TRBD1 (5 bases). The CDR3 loop spans 12 amino acids. The germline CDR1 and CDR2 sequences are SQVTM and ANQGSEA. Between the trimmed V and J ends, which lost 6 bases and 4 bases, there was a span of 12 bases. Written as DNA, the CDR3 is TGCAGCGTGGCCACAGGTCTCTATGGCTACACCTTC. Protein sequence: CSVATGLYGYTF.

J is TRBJ2-5 and V is TRBV2; 9 nucleotides agree with TRBD2. The CDR3 contains 15 residues. Trimming removed 4 bases from V and 4 bases from J; junction bases left unmatched: 7. Germline CDR1 SNHLY, CDR2 FYNNEI. The CDR3 loop is CASSGGLAAAETQYF. The CDR3 nucleotides read TGTGCCAGCAGTGGGGGACTAGCAGCCGCAGAGACCCAGTACTTC.

The genes are TRBV20-1 and TRBJ1-2; D remains ambiguous. V lost 3 bases and J 8 bases, leaving 7 bases between the germline ends. This CDR3 has 10 residues. Germline assignment: CDR1 DFQATT and CDR2 SNEGSKA (reference sequence). In nucleotides, the CDR3 is TGCAGTGCTAGCCCACGGGGCTACACCTTC. This translates into CSASPRGYTF.

The chain combines TRBV5-1 with TRBJ2-5, with D possibly being TRBD2 (6 bases). CDR1 and CDR2 from the germline V gene are SGHRS and YFSETQ. The germline V and J ends were trimmed by 4 bases and 7 bases, with 17 bases remaining between them. The CDR3 spans 14 residues. The DNA of the CDR3 is TGCGCCAGCAGCGCCTGGGACTCCCTTGCGACCCAGTACTTC. Protein: CASSAWDSLATQYF. Full variable domain (remainder filled in from reference TRBV5-1 and TRBJ2-5): KAGVTQTPRYLIKTRGQQVTLSCSPISGHRSVSWYQQTPGQGLQFLFEYFSETQRNKGNFPGRFSGRQFSNSRSEMNVSTLELGDSALYLCASSAWDSLATQYFGPGTRLLVL.

This clone was observed a handful of times. The chain links TRBV18 to TRBJ1-1, with a weak D call TRBD1 (5 bases). This CDR3 has 16 amino acids. The germline gives CDR1 KGHSH, CDR2 LQKENI. V lost 1 base and J 0 bases, leaving 12 bases between the germline ends. CDR3 amino acids: CASSPRGGVMNTEAFF. The DNA of the CDR3 is TGTGCCAGCTCACCACGCGGGGGTGTAATGAACACTGAAGCTTTCTTT.

This rearrangement joins TRBV7-2 to TRBJ1-5; D remains ambiguous. The CDR3 extends over 14 amino acids. Germline values: CDR1 SGHTA, CDR2 FQGNSA. The ends were cut back, 3 bases at V and 1 base at J, with 7 bases in the middle. This chain's CDR3 is CASSFRASNQPQHF. In DNA form, the CDR3 reads TGTGCCAGCAGCTTTCGTGCGAGCAATCAGCCCCAGCATTTT.

The chain is built from TRBV3-1 (or the pseudogene TRBV3-2) and TRBJ2-7; D gene ambiguous. V lost 1 base to trimming and J lost 1 base, with 11 bases between them. CDR1 is LGHDT and CDR2 is YNNKEL in the germline V gene (reference sequence). There are 15 residues in the CDR3. The CDR3, as DNA: TGTGCCAGCAGCCAAGGTTTCTTTGTGTCCTACGAGCAGTACTTC. Residues: CASSQGFFVSYEQYF.

V is TRBV20-1 and J is TRBJ2-3, with 9 positions matching TRBD1. This CDR3 has 16 residues. The germline V gene has CDR1 DFQATT and CDR2 SNEGSKA (reference sequence). With V trimmed by 3 bases and J by 6 bases, 13 bases remained unmatched. The CDR3 loop reads CSASRGQGFFMDTQYF. The DNA for the CDR3 is TGCAGTGCTAGTCGGGGACAGGGTTTTTTTATGGATACGCAGTATTTT.

The V call is TRBV27, the J call TRBJ2-3; the D gene is possibly TRBD1 (6 bases). From germline, CDR1 is MNHEY and CDR2 SMNVEV (reference sequence). The CDR3 extends over 16 amino acids. V lost 4 bases and J 0 bases, leaving 14 bases between the germline ends. DNA of the CDR3: TGTGCCAGCAGTTCAATCGGACAGTTCAGCACAGATACGCAGTATTTT. The encoded protein is CASSSIGQFSTDTQYF.

This chain links TRBV27 with TRBJ2-1; 7 nucleotides agree with TRBD2. CDR3 length equals 13 residues. CDR1 and CDR2 from the germline V gene are MNHEY and SMNVEV (reference sequence). V lost 6 bases, J lost 10 bases, and 9 bases stayed unmatched. The CDR3 sequence: CASRPDGTIEQFF. CDR3 bases: TGTGCCAGCAGGCCTGATGGGACTATCGAGCAGTTCTTC.

The chain is built from TRBV7-2 and TRBJ2-7; 7 bases are a match to TRBD1. Germline V lookup: CDR1 SGHTA, CDR2 FQGNSA. This CDR3 has 15 residues. V was clipped by 5 bases and J by 1 base; unmatched bases: 8. CDR3 coding DNA: TGTGCCAGCAGCCCAGGGGGAGCGGAGTCCTACGAGCAGTACTTC. Amino acids: CASSPGGAESYEQYF.

The chain has TRBV18 and TRBJ1-4, with unresolved D. Per the germline V gene, CDR1 is KGHSH and CDR2 is LQKENI. V was shortened by 4 bases and J by 6 bases, with 12 bases between the two germline ends. This CDR3 contains 14 residues. CDR3 residues: CASSRAARDEKLFF. The CDR3 DNA sequence: TGTGCCAGCTCACGGGCGGCGAGGGATGAAAAACTGTTTTTT. Together with reference TRBV18 and TRBJ1-4, the CDR3 gives the full variable domain: NAGVMQNPRHLVRRRGQEARLRCSPMKGHSHVYWYRQLPEEGLKFMVYLQKENIIDESGMPKERFSAEFPKEGPSILRIQQVVRGDSAAYFCASSRAARDEKLFFGSGTQLSVL.

Only a few counts were recorded for this clone. J is TRBJ2-3 and V is TRBV5-1; 10 bases are a match to TRBD1. V gave up 5 bases and J gave up 3 bases; unmatched junction bases: 6. Germline loops: CDR1 SGHRS, CDR2 YFSETQ. CDR3 size: 15 residues. DNA for the CDR3: TGCGCCAGCAGAGGGACAGGGGATTCGACAGATACGCAGTATTTT. Protein product: CASRGTGDSTDTQYF.

V usage is TRBV3-1 (or the pseudogene TRBV3-2) and J usage is TRBJ1-4; 7 positions agree with TRBD1. J lost 8 bases, V lost 4 bases, and 7 bases had no gene match. CDR1 and CDR2 (germline): LGHDT, YNNKEL (reference sequence). This CDR3 has 14 amino acids. Here the CDR3 DNA reads TGTGCCAGCAGCCTAACAGGGGCTGGAGAAAAACTGTTTTTT. It encodes CASSLTGAGEKLFF.

The chain uses TRBV7-9 and TRBJ2-1; 13 positions agree with TRBD2. The CDR3 has 18 amino acids. The ends lost 0 bases at V and 7 bases at J; junction bases unmatched: 9. The germline gives CDR1 SEHNR, CDR2 FQNEAQ (reference sequence). CDR3 sequence (DNA): TGTGCCAGCAGCTTAGCGTTTACTAGCGGGAGGGTGATGAATGAGCAGTTCTTC. Its translation is CASSLAFTSGRVMNEQFF. Full variable domain (outside the CDR3, taken from reference TRBV7-9 and TRBJ2-1): DTGVSQNPRHKITKRGQNVTFRCDPISEHNRLYWYRQTLGQGPEFLTYFQNEAQLEKSRLLSDRFSAERPKGSFSTLEIQRTEQGDSAMYLCASSLAFTSGRVMNEQFFGPGTRLTVL.

This chain uses TRBV5-6 with TRBJ2-3; 11 bases are a match to TRBD1. The CDR3 contains 14 residues. Germline CDR1 SGHDT, CDR2 YYEEEE. Trimming removed 3 bases from V and 4 bases from J; junction bases left unmatched: 1. The DNA for the CDR3 is TGTGCCAGCAGCTGGGACAGGGGGGCAGATACGCAGTATTTT. Translation gives CASSWDRGADTQYF.

This sequence joins TRBV24-1 and TRBJ1-4; TRBD1 aligns across 10 bases. With 5 bases clipped from V and 0 bases from J, the junction kept 8 bases outside the gene matches. Per germline, CDR1 KGHDR and CDR2 SFDVKD. This CDR3 spans 18 amino acids. The CDR3 reads CATSVGQGESATNEKLFF. The CDR3 nucleotides read TGTGCCACCAGTGTAGGACAGGGGGAGTCAGCAACTAATGAAAAACTGTTTTTT.

V usage is TRBV7-6 and J usage is TRBJ2-7, with D possibly matching TRBD1 (5 bases). With 5 bases removed from V and 6 bases from J, the gap between germline ends came to 14 bases. This CDR3 has 13 amino acids. CDR1 is SGHVS, CDR2 FNYEAQ, per germline. The CDR3 sequence: CASSADYRGEQYF. The CDR3 nucleotides are TGTGCCAGCAGCGCCGATTATAGGGGCGAGCAGTACTTC. Supplemented by reference TRBV7-6 and TRBJ2-7, the full variable domain reads GAGVSQSPRYKVTKRGQDVALRCDPISGHVSLYWYRQALGQGPEFLTYFNYEAQQDKSGLPNDRFSAERPEGSISTLTIQRTEQRDSAMYRCASSADYRGEQYFGPGTRLTVT.

The rearrangement uses TRBV7-9 and TRBJ2-3; 7 bases align to TRBD1. Germline CDR1 reads SEHNR; CDR2 reads FQNEAQ (reference sequence). The CDR3 sequence is 13 residues long. Trimming removed 8 bases from V and 6 bases from J; junction bases left unmatched: 8. The CDR3 loop reads CASGTAKRDTQYF. CDR3 sequence (DNA): TGTGCCAGCGGGACAGCGAAACGGGATACGCAGTATTTT.

This clone showed up just once. The gene calls are TRBV4-1 and TRBJ2-3, with 7 bases identical to TRBD2. Germline V gene sequence: CDR1 MGHRA, CDR2 YSYEKL. V lost 4 bases to trimming and J lost 3 bases; unmatched junction nucleotides: 7. The CDR3 loop spans 15 amino acids. This chain's CDR3 is CASSPGGIRTDTQYF. In nucleotides, the CDR3 is TGCGCCAGCAGCCCCGGGGGGATAAGAACAGATACGCAGTATTTT.

The chain combines TRBV19 with TRBJ1-6, with TRBD1 identical over 7 bases. This CDR3 spans 15 amino acids. CDR1 and CDR2 from the germline V gene are LNHDA and SQIVND (reference sequence). V dropped 5 bases and J dropped 2; count of bases not matched to a gene: 3. The CDR3 bases are TGTGCCAGTAGTGTTGGGACAGCCTATAATTCACCCCTCCACTTT. This sequence encodes CASSVGTAYNSPLHF.

The chain is built from TRBV5-1 and TRBJ2-7, with 7 positions matching TRBD2. With V trimmed by 0 bases and J by 5 bases, 8 bases remained unmatched. The CDR3 length is 15 residues. Germline V gives CDR1 SGHRS, CDR2 YFSETQ. CDR3 protein: CASSLEAGVPHEQYF. Here the CDR3 DNA reads TGCGCCAGCAGCTTGGAGGCGGGAGTCCCCCACGAGCAGTACTTC.

CDR3 protein: CASRETSGRFTSNEQFF. The CDR3 bases are TGCGCCAGCAGGGAGACTAGCGGGAGGTTTACTTCCAATGAGCAGTTCTTC. V usage is TRBV5-1 and J usage is TRBJ2-1, with 13 bases identical to TRBD2. This CDR3 spans 17 amino acids. Per the germline V gene, CDR1 is SGHRS and CDR2 is YFSETQ. Trimming removed 5 bases from V and 6 bases from J; junction bases left unmatched: 11.